Detailed here is one TCR beta chain. The data are from a study of technical replicates of blood from a few donors. The method was immunoSEQ multiplex PCR; TCRdb's version includes in-frame clones alone and lacks a portion of them. The table has roughly 67,000 clones, roughly 98% seen once. The sequence was obtained from a human donor in good health. Sequenced sample: T cells isolated from PBMCs.

CDR3 DNA sequence: TGTGCCAGCACCATACCCGCGGCTAACTATGGCTACACCTTC. Amino acids: CASTIPAANYGYTF. This sequence joins TRBV4-2 and TRBJ1-2; no clear D. The CDR3 is 14 residues long. The V end was cut by 7 bases, the J end by 0 bases, with 12 bases between. Germline CDR1 LGHNA, CDR2 YNFKEQ.